Sequencing of this T cell receptor beta chain was carried out in a study of blood T cell repertoires in COVID-19. Turning to the study itself: T cells, B-cell-depleted T cells, or PBMCs provided the cDNA or gDNA that served as material.

Trimming pared 2 bases from V and 4 bases from J, leaving 14 bases between. The CDR3 has 15 amino acids. Germline CDR1 reads SGHTA; CDR2 reads FQGTGA. Measured with immunoSEQ multiplex PCR; TCRdb has only the in-frame clones, and not every one. This table holds tens of thousands of clones, approximately 90% found once. The receptor was isolated from a man between 65 and 85 years old with active COVID-19. The V call is TRBV7-3, the J call TRBJ2-5; no definite D call. Source material: peripheral blood. The CDR3 region is CASSLGSTGPETQYF. Here the CDR3 DNA reads TGTGCCAGCAGCTTAGGATCGACTGGTCCAGAGACCCAGTACTTC.